The following is a T cell receptor (beta chain) sequence with its context. The clone's antigen remains unknown. No base qualities exist here, and no much larger clone lies one base off it. This entry comes from a study of blood T cells in healthy people across ages (dated by TCRdb to between 2014 and 2017). Looking at the study overall: In model experiments, template switching captured about one uniquely barcoded TCR beta cDNA molecule for every two T cells. The study analyzed two additional independent replicas of 1 million unique cDNA reads from the same blood draw for two donors, one aged 18 to 30 and one aged 80 or older. Four age groups were formed from the donors: young (average approximately 15 years), middle-aged (just under 40), aged (roughly 59) and long-lived (around 82). Using deep sequencing normalized with unique cDNA molecular identifiers, the study measured how TCR beta repertoire diversity changes with age. To avoid experimental bias, donors of different ages were randomly spread across the sequencing lanes.

CDR1 and CDR2 are read off the germline V gene (reference sequence) as DFQATT and SNEGSKA. The CDR3 spans 15 residues, from the cysteine through the phenylalanine. Solely the CDR3 DNA is kept, with 45 bases framed from the first base. V lost 6 bases and J lost 1 base, and the count of bases not matched to a germline gene is 9. The donors were around 39 Caucasian individuals from Russia, aged roughly 6 to 90 years, who were systemically healthy. Approximately 11 milliliters of peripheral blood were drawn from each donor into EDTA-treated Vacutainer tubes. Ficoll-Paque density-gradient centrifugation was used to isolate PBMCs, with at least 7 million per sample. Total RNA was extracted from PBMCs with Trizol reagent, with at least 5.5 micrograms obtained per sample. The percentages of naive CD45RAhigh/CD27high T cells were determined by flow cytometry on a PBMC aliquot from every donor. What the research found in general, with its limitations: Conclusive comparison of naive and antigen-experienced compartments was prevented by the profiling of bulk unsorted PBMCs. Estimates of total diversity based on one million sequenced T cells were regarded as lower bounds and as underestimates. As age increased, observed TCR beta diversity per million T cells dropped in a roughly linear way, and a significant reduction was already evident by age 40. Because donor CMV infection status was unknown, age-related changes in expanded clonotypes were potentially confounded. The long-lived group showed more naive CD4+ T cells, fewer expanded clones and increased TCR diversity than the aged group, suggesting age selection. There was a strong correlation between observed TCR beta diversity and the percentage of naive T cells measured by flow cytometry.

Receptor amplification or capture employed 5' RACE. Sequencing took place on an Illumina HiSeq 2500. A second PCR of roughly 7 to 12 cycles was run with a J-beta primer mix and a sample-barcoded 5' primer. Each TCR beta cDNA molecule received a unique molecular identifier from a template-switch 5' adaptor carrying 12 random nucleotides. At least 3 million CDR3-containing paired-end reads were obtained from each sample. First-strand cDNA was synthesized from all RNA with the Mint cDNA synthesis kit, primed by a TRBC-specific oligonucleotide. After uracil-DNA glycosylase treatment, a first 18-cycle PCR used universal primers M1SS and BC2_uni_R on all cDNA. On the authors' methods: Normalization of each sample was performed by random selection of 1 million high-quality reads, each carrying a distinct molecular identifier. Reads sharing molecular identifiers were discarded rather than binned into consensus sequences. MiTCR, run with a Q25 quality threshold and the strictest error-elimination algorithm, handled CDR3 identification, clonotype clustering and error correction. A nonparametric unseen species model using Euler transformation provided a lower-bound estimate of total TCR beta diversity. The raw public reads went through TCRdb reprocessing: fastp at Q25, MiXCR clone calling, in-frame beta chains kept. Rows with one shared CDR3 protein collapse into an entry with the most common genes and DNA. TCRdb's processing, not the authors' own work, is the source of the V and J calls. The sample includes around 940,000 distinct CDR3 sequences, with roughly 50% observed a single time. The top ten clones comprise 20% to 25% of the sample.

The source is a woman aged 60-70 years in good health. The sequenced sample was blood. The chain is made from TRBV20-1 and TRBJ2-5; the central 9 bases match TRBD1. The sequenced DNA is TGCAGTGCAATTCAACGGGACAGGGTCCAAGAGACCCAGTACTTC. It encodes CSAIQRDRVQETQYF.